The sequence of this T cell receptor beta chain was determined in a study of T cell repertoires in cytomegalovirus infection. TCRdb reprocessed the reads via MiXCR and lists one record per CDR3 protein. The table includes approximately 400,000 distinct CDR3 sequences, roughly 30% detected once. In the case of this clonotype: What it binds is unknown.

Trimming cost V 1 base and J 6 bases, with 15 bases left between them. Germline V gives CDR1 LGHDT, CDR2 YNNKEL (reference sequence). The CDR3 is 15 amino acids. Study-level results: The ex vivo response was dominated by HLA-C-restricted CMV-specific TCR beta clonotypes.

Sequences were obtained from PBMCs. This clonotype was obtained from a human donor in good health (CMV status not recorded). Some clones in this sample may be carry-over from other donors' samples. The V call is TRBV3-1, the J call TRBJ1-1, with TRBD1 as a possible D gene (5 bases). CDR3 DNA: TGTGCCAGCAGCCAAGTTATAGGGGACGGAGCTGAAGCTTTCTTT. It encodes CASSQVIGDGAEAFF.